This TCR beta chain originates from a study of Tregs in tolerant kidney transplant recipients. J gave up 4 bases and V 1 base, and 11 bases lay outside the gene matches. Germline-derived CDR1 and CDR2 are SGHTA and FQGNSA. This CDR3 contains 17 residues. Libraries were prepared by immunoSEQ multiplex PCR; TCRdb keeps only in-frame clonotypes and omits some of them. The sample lists 110,000 or so clones, nearly 90% occurring once. This rearrangement joins TRBV7-2 to TRBJ2-7; 9 bases fit TRBD2. Sequencing was performed on CD4+ T cells from blood, taken before the transplant. The sequence came from a human donor who received a combined kidney and bone marrow transplant. The CDR3 spells CASSLDLVGTSSYEQYF. The CDR3 nucleotides read TGTGCCAGCAGCTTAGACCTGGTGGGGACTAGCAGTTACGAGCAGTACTTC. Based on the CDR3 plus reference TRBV7-2 and TRBJ2-7, the full variable domain is GAGVSQSPSNKVTEKGKDVELRCDPISGHTALYWYRQSLGQGLEFLIYFQGNSAPDKSGLPSDRFSAERTGGSVSTLTIQRTQQEDSAVYLCASSLDLVGTSSYEQYFGPGTRLTVT.